This paragraph covers one T cell receptor (beta chain) sequence. The protocol was immunoSEQ multiplex PCR, while the TCRdb copy is restricted to in-frame clones and leaves out a portion. The sample shows about 260,000 clones, approximately 88% of them seen only once. This sample is part of a study of blood T cell repertoires in COVID-19. Those who participated ranged in age from 18 to 89 years and resided in 20 to 25 US areas. Clinical history as reported by participants underpinned cohort assignment. The TCR was taken from a woman between 40 and 50 years old with acute COVID-19. The sequencing input was PBMCs or T cells enriched from blood (not recorded which).

In nucleotides, the CDR3 is TGTGCCAGCAGTTTAGAACAGGGAATAGGGGACGAGCAGTACTTC. Protein: CASSLEQGIGDEQYF. V gene TRBV28 combines with J gene TRBJ2-7, with D possibly being TRBD1 (6 bases). Germline CDR1 reads MDHEN; CDR2 reads SYDVKM. The CDR3 is 15 residues long. Trimming shortened V by 2 bases and J by 5 bases, and 16 bases separated the two germline ends. The whole variable domain, remainder taken from reference TRBV28 and TRBJ2-7, is DVKVTQSSRYLVKRTGEKVFLECVQDMDHENMFWYRQDPGLGLRLIYFSYDVKMKEKGDIPEGYSVSREKKERFSLILESASTNQTSMYLCASSLEQGIGDEQYFGPGTRLTVT.